What follows is one T cell receptor (beta chain) and its context. Its antigen remains unidentified. This sample stems from a study of T cell responses to AZD1222 COVID-19 vaccine. Study conclusions and caveats: Spike-specific TCR breadth and depth grew following two AZD1222 doses. Regions left unmutated in variants are reportedly the target of nearly half of spike-specific TCRs. White British people made up most donors, females outnumbered males, and clonal diversity was possibly underestimated. Scientists sampled the repertoires only once the peak T cell response had passed.

Repertoires were generated with immunoSEQ multiplex PCR, while TCRdb's copy carries only in-frame clones and drops some. The table shows approximately 150,000 clones, with roughly 94% occurring only once. The V gene end was trimmed by 2 bases and the J gene end by 2 bases; junction bases not matched to a gene: 4. The CDR3 covers 15 residues. Per germline, CDR1 SGHDT and CDR2 YYEEEE. This TCR was recovered from an adult in good health. V is TRBV5-6 and J is TRBJ2-1; TRBD1 aligns across 7 bases. The sample consisted of peripheral blood, taken on day 0 of AZD1222 vaccination. The CDR3 nucleotides are TGTGCCAGCAGCTTCTACAGGGGCGCCTACAATGAGCAGTTCTTC. This codes for CASSFYRGAYNEQFF.